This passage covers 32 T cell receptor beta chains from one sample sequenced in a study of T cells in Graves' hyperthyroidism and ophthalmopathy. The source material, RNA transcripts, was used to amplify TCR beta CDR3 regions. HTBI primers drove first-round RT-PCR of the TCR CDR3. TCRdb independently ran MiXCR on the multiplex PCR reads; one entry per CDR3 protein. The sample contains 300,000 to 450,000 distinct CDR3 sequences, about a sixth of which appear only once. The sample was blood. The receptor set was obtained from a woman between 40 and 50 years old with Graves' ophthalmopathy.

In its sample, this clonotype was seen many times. The CDR3 bases are TGTGCCAGCAAAAGAAACAGAGTAGCCTCCTACAATGAGCAGTTCTTC. Protein product: CASKRNRVASYNEQFF. The V and J genes are TRBV6-1 and TRBJ2-1; D not certain. CDR1 MNHNS and CDR2 SASEGT come from the germline V gene. Trimming pared 7 bases from V and 0 bases from J, leaving 16 bases between. The CDR3 totals 16 residues.

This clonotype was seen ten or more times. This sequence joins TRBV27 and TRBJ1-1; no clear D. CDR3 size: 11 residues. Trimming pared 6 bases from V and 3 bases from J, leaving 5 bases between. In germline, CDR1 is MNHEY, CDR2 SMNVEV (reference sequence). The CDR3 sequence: CASRKYTEAFF. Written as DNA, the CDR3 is TGTGCCAGCAGAAAATACACTGAAGCTTTCTTT.

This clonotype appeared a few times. For the CDR3, the DNA is TGTGCCAGCAGCCACCCTGAGCGGGAGGGCCCCTACAATGAGCAGTTCTTC. This codes for CASSHPEREGPYNEQFF. The chain is built from TRBV3-1 and TRBJ2-1, with TRBD2 matching 10 bases. Losses at the gene ends were 3 bases for V and 2 bases for J; bases not matched to a gene: 7. Per germline, CDR1 LGHDT and CDR2 YNNKEL (reference sequence). The CDR3 sequence is 17 residues long.

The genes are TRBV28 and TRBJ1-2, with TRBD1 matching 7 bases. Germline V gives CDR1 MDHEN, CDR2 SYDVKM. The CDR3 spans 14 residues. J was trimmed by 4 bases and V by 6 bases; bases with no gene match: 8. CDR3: CASSVWDSTYGYTF. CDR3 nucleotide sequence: TGTGCCAGCAGCGTATGGGACAGCACCTATGGCTACACCTTC.

CDR3 sequence: CASSFRVGREQETQYF. The CDR3 DNA reads as TGTGCCAGCAGCTTTAGGGTGGGCAGGGAACAAGAGACCCAGTACTTC. The V gene is TRBV7-9, the J gene TRBJ2-5, with D maybe TRBD1 (5 bases). Trimming removed 3 bases from V and 2 bases from J, with 16 bases in between. CDR1 is SEHNR, CDR2 FQNEAQ, per germline (reference sequence). The CDR3 totals 16 residues.

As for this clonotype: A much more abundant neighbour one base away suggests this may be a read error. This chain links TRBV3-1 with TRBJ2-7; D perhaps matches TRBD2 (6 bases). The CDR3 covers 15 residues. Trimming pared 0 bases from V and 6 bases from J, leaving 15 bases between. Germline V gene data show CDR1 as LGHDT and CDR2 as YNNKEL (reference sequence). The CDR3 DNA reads TGTGCCAGCAGCCAAGAGGGCGGGACCGCTGGCGAGCAGTACTTC. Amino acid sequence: CASSQEGGTAGEQYF.

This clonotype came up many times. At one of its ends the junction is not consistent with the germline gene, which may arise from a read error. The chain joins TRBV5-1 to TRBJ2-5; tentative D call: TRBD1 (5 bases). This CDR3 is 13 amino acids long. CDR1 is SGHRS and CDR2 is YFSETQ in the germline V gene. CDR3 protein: CASSLGSGETQYF. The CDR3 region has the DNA TGTGCCAGCAGCTTAGGTTCAGGGGAGACCCAGTACTTC.

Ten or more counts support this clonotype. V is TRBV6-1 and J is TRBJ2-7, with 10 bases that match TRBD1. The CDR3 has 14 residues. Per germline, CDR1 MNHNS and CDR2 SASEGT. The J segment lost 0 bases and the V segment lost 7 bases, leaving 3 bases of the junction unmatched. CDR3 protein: CASMGDRGSYEQYF. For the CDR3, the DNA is TGTGCCAGCATGGGGGACAGGGGCTCCTACGAGCAGTACTTC.

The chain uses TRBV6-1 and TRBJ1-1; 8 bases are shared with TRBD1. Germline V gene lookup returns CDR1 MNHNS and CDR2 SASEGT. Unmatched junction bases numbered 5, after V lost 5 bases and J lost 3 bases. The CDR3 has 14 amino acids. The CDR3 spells CASSIGQGYTEAFF. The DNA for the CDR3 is TGTGCCAGCAGTATCGGACAGGGCTACACTGAAGCTTTCTTT.

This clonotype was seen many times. The CDR3 DNA is TGTGCCAGCAGCCGGGACAGGGGATCCGAGCAGTACTTC. Translated, it gives CASSRDRGSEQYF. The chain employs TRBV2 and TRBJ2-7; 10 positions match TRBD1. CDR3 size: 13 residues. Germline CDR1 SNHLY, CDR2 FYNNEI. Unmatched junction bases numbered 5, after V lost 6 bases and J lost 6 bases.

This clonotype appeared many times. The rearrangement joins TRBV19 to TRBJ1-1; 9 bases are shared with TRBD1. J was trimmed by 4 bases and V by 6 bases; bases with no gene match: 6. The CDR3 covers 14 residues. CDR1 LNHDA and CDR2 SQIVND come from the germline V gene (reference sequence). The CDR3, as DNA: TGTGCCAGTAGGAGGGACAGGGAGGCCACTGAAGCTTTCTTT. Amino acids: CASRRDREATEAFF.

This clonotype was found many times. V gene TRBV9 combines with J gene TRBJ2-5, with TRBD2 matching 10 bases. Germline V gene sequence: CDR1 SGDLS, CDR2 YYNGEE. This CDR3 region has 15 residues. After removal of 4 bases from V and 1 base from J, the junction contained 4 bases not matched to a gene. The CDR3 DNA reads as TGTGCCAGCAGCACAAGCGGGAGGGGCCAAGAGACCCAGTACTTC. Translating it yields CASSTSGRGQETQYF. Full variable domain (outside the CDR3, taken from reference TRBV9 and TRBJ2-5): DSGVTQTPKHLITATGQRVTLRCSPRSGDLSVYWYQQSLDQGLQFLIQYYNGEERAKGNILERFSAQQFPDLHSELNLSSLELGDSALYFCASSTSGRGQETQYFGPGTRLLVL.

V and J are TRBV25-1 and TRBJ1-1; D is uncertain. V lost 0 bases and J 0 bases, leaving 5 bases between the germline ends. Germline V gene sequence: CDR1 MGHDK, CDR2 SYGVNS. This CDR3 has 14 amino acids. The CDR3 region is CASSEYSLNTEAFF. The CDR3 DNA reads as TGTGCCAGCAGTGAATATTCGCTGAACACTGAAGCTTTCTTT.

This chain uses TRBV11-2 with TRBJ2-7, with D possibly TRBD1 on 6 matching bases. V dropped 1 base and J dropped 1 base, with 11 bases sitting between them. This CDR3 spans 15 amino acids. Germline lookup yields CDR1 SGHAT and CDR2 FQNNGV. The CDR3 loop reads CASSLARTASYEQYF. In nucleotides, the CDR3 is TGTGCCAGCAGCTTAGCCCGGACAGCTTCCTACGAGCAGTACTTC.

CDR3 bases: TGTGCCAGCAGTTACAGGGATATCCAGGGGAGCCAAGAGACCCAGTACTTC. Translated, it gives CASSYRDIQGSQETQYF. The chain has TRBV6-5 and TRBJ2-5; D possibly corresponds to TRBD1 (6 bases). This CDR3 region has 17 residues. The germline CDR1 and CDR2 sequences are MNHEY and SVGAGI. Trimming pared 2 bases from V and 1 base from J, leaving 17 bases between.

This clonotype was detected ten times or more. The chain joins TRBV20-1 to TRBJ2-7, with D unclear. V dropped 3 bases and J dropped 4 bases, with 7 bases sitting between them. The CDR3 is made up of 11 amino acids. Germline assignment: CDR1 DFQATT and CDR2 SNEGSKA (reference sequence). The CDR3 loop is CSASRVYEQYF. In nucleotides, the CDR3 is TGCAGTGCTAGTCGGGTGTACGAGCAGTACTTC.

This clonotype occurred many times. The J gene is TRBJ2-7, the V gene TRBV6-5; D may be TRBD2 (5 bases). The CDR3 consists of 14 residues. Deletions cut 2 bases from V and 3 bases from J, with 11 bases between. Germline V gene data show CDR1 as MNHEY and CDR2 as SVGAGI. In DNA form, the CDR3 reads TGTGCCAGCAGTTACGGGGAGATGGGCTACGAGCAGTACTTC. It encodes CASSYGEMGYEQYF.

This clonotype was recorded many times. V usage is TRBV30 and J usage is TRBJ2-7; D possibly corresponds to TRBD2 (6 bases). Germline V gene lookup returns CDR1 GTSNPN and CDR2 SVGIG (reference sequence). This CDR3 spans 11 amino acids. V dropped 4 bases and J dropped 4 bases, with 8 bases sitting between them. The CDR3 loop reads CAWTREYEQYF. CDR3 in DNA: TGTGCCTGGACTCGGGAGTACGAGCAGTACTTC.

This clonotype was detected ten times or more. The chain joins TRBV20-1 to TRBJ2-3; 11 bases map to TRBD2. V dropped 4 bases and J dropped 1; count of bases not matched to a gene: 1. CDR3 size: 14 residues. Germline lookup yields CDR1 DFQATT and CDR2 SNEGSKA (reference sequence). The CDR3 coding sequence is TGCAGTGCTAATAGCGGGAGGGGCACAGATACGCAGTATTTT. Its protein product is CSANSGRGTDTQYF.

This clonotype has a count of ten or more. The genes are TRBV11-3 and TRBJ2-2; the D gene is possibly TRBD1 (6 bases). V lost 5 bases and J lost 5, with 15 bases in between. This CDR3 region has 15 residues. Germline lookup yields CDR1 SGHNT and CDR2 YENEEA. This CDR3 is CASSPWTDGTGELFF. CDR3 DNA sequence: TGTGCCAGCAGCCCCTGGACAGACGGAACCGGGGAGCTGTTTTTT.

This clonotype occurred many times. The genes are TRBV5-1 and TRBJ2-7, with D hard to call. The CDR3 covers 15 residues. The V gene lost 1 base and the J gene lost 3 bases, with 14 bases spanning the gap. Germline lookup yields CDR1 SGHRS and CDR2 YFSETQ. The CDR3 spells CASSLSRASLYEQYF. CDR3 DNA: TGCGCCAGCAGCTTGTCCCGCGCCTCACTCTACGAGCAGTACTTC.

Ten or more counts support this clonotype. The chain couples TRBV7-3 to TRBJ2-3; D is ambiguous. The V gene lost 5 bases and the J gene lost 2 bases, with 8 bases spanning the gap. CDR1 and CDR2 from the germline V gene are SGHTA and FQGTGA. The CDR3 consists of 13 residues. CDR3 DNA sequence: TGTGCCAGCAGCATGGACCTCACAGATACGCAGTATTTT. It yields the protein CASSMDLTDTQYF.

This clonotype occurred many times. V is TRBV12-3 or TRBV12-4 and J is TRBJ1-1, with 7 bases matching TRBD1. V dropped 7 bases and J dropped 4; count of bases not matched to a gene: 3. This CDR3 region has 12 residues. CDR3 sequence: CASKTGFTEAFF. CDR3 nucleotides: TGTGCCAGCAAGACAGGGTTCACTGAAGCTTTCTTT.

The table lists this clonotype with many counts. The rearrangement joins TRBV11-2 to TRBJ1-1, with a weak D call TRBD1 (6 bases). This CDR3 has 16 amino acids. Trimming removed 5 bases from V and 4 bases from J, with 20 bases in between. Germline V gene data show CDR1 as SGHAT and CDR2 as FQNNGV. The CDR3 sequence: CASSQGRGWGFTEAFF. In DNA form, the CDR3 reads TGTGCCAGCAGCCAAGGCAGGGGATGGGGTTTCACTGAAGCTTTCTTT.

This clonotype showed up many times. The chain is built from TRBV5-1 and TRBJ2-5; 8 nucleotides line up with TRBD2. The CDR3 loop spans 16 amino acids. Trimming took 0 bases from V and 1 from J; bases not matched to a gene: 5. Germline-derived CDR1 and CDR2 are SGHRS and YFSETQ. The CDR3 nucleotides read TGCGCCAGCAGCTTGGGCATACTAGCGGCCCAAGAGACCCAGTACTTC. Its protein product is CASSLGILAAQETQYF. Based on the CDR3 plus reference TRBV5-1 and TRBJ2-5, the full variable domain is KAGVTQTPRYLIKTRGQQVTLSCSPISGHRSVSWYQQTPGQGLQFLFEYFSETQRNKGNFPGRFSGRQFSNSRSEMNVSTLELGDSALYLCASSLGILAAQETQYFGPGTRLLVL.

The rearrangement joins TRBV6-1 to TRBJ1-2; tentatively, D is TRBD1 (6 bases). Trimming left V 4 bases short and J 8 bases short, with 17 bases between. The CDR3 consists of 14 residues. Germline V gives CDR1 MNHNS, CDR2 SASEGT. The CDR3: CASSALTGISGYTF. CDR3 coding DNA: TGTGCCAGCAGTGCGCTAACAGGGATATCGGGCTACACCTTC.

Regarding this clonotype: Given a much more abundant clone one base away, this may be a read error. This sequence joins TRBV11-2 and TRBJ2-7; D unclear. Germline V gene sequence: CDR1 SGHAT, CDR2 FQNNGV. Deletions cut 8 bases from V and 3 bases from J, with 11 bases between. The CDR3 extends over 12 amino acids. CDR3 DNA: TGTGCCAGCCGACTGATGGGCTACGAGCAGTACTTC. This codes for CASRLMGYEQYF.

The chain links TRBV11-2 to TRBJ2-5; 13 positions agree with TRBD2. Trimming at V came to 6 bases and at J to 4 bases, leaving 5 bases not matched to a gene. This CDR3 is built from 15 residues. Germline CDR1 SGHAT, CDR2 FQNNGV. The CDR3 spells CASRTGLAGLETQYF. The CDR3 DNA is TGTGCCAGCAGGACGGGACTAGCGGGACTAGAGACCCAGTACTTC.

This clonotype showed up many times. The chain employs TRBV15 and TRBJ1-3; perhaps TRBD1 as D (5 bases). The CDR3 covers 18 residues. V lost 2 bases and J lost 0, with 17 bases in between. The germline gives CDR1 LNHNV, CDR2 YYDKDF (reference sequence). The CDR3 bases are TGTGCCACCAGCAGAAATATCGGGACTCCTCTCTCTGGAAACACCATATATTTT. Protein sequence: CATSRNIGTPLSGNTIYF.

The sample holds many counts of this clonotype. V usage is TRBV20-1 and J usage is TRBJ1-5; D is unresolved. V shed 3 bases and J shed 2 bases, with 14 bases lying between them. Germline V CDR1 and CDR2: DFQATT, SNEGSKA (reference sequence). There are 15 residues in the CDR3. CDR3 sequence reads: CSASVMGSGNQPQHF. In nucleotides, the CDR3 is TGCAGTGCTAGTGTGATGGGTAGCGGCAATCAGCCCCAGCATTTT.

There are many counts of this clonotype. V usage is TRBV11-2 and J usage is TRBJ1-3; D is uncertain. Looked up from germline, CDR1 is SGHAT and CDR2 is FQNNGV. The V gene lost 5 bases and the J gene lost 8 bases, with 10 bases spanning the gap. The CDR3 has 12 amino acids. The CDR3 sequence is CASSAPLHTIYF. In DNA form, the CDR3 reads TGTGCCAGCAGCGCTCCGCTCCACACCATATATTTT. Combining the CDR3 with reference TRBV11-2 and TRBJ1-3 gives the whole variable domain EAGVAQSPRYKIIEKRQSVAFWCNPISGHATLYWYQQILGQGPKLLIQFQNNGVVDDSQLPKDRFSAERLKGVDSTLKIQPAKLEDSAVYLCASSAPLHTIYFGEGSWLTVV.

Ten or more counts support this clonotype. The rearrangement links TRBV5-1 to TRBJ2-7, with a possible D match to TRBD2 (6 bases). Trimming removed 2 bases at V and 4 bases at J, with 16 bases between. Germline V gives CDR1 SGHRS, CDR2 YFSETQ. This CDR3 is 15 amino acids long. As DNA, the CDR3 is TGCGCCAGCAGCTTTAGCGGAGGAGGGTCGTACGAGCAGTACTTC. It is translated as CASSFSGGGSYEQYF.